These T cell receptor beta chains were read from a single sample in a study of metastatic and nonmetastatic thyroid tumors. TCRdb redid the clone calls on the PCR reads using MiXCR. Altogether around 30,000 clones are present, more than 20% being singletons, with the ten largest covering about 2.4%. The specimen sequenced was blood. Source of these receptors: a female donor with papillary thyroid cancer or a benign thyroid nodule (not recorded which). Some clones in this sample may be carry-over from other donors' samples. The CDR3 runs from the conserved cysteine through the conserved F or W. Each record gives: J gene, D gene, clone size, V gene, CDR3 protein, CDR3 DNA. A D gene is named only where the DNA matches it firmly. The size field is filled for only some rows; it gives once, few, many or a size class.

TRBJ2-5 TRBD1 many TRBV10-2 CASSTTGGRETQYF TGCGCCAGCAGTACCACAGGGGGCAGAGAGACCCAGTACTTC
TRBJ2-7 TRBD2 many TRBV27 CASNQAGGVYEQYF TGTGCCAGCAACCAAGCGGGAGGGGTCTACGAGCAGTACTTC
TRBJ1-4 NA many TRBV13 CASSLGLSEKLFF TGTGCCAGCAGCTTAGGCCTAAGTGAAAAACTGTTTTTT
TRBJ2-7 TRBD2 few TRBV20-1 CSARGESGAPNCDYKQYF TGCAGTGCTAGAGGAGAGAGCGGGGCCCCCAATTGTGACTACAAGCAGTACTTC
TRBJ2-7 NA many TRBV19 CASSRDSNSYEQYF TGTGCCAGTAGCCGGGACTCCAACTCCTACGAGCAGTACTTC
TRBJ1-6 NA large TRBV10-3 CAISERSSGDSPLHF TGTGCCATCAGTGAAAGGAGTTCGGGCGATTCACCCCTCCACTTT
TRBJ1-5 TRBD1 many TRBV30 CAWSVGTVDQPQHF TGTGCCTGGAGTGTAGGGACAGTAGATCAGCCCCAGCATTTT
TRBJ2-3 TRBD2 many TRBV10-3 CAITLAGGPWDTQYF TGTGCCATCACCCTAGCGGGAGGGCCTTGGGATACGCAGTATTTT
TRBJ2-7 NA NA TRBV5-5 CAISLGIYEQYF TGTGCCATCAGCTTGGGTATTTACGAGCAGTACTTC
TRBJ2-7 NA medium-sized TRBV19 CASTGGDSSYEQYF TGTGCCAGTACCGGAGGTGACAGCTCCTACGAGCAGTACTTC
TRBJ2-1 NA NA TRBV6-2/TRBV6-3 CASSYFRNEQFF TGTGCCAGCAGTTACTTTCGCAATGAGCAGTTCTTC
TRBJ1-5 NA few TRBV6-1 CASSTQRSQHF TGTGCCAGCAGTACACAGCGGTCCCAGCATTTT
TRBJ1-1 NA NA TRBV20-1 CSARPGDTEAFF TGCAGTGCTAGACCAGGGGACACTGAAGCTTTCTTT
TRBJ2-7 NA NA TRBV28 CASSLPAGTGVIF TGTGCCAGCAGTTTACCCGCCGGGACTGGGGTCATATTC
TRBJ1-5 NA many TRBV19 CASSIGSGDLDNQPQHF TGTGCCAGTAGTATCGGTTCAGGGGACTTGGACAATCAGCCCCAGCATTTT
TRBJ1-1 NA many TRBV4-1 CASSLLPGGLYVEAFF TGCGCCAGCAGCCTCCTCCCAGGAGGACTTTATGTCGAAGCTTTCTTT
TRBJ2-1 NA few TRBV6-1 CASSQFNEQFF TGTGCCAGCAGTCAGTTCAATGAGCAGTTCTTC
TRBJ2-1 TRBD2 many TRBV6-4 CASNTSGRSSYNEQFF TGTGCCAGCAATACTAGCGGGAGGAGCTCCTACAATGAGCAGTTCTTC
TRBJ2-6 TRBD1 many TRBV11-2 CASSLGSTGAGANVLTF TGTGCCAGCAGCTTAGGGAGCACAGGGGCCGGGGCCAACGTCCTGACTTTC
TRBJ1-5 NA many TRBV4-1 CASGPTGDQPQHF TGCGCCAGCGGCCCAACGGGGGATCAGCCCCAGCATTTT
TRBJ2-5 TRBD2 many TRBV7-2 CASSLGAGGPETQYF TGTGCCAGCAGCTTAGGAGCGGGAGGTCCGGAGACCCAGTACTTC
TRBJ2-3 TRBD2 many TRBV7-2 CASRPTSGVPDTQYF TGTGCCAGCAGACCAACTAGCGGGGTCCCAGATACGCAGTATTTT
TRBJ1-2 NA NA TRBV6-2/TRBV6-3 CAKPERLRGYTF TGTGCAAAGCCCGAACGTTTGCGGGGCTACACCTTC
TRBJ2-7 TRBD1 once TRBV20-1 CSAPSRDRGSYAQYF TGCAGTGCACCATCCCGGGACAGGGGATCCTACGCGCAGTACTTC
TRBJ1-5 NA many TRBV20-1 CSARDGGRSNQPQHF TGCAGTGCTAGAGATGGTGGACGGAGCAATCAGCCCCAGCATTTT
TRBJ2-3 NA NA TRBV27 CASMERLVTDTQYF TGCGCCAGCATGGAGCGGCTAGTAACAGATACGCAGTATTTT
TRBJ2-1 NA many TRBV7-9 CASPGRGDNEQFF TGTGCCAGCCCCGGCAGGGGGGACAATGAGCAGTTCTTC
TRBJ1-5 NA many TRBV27 CASSLMGDQPQHF TGTGCCAGCAGTTTAATGGGGGATCAGCCCCAGCATTTT
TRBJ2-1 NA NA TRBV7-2 CASSLARGTNNEQFF TGTGCCAGCAGCTTAGCCCGGGGGACGAACAATGAGCAGTTCTTC
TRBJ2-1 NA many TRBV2 CASSGLATYNEQFF TGTGCCAGCAGTGGATTAGCAACCTACAATGAGCAGTTCTTC
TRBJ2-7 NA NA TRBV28 CASSSITLCGRLDRCQYF TGTGCCAGCAGTTCCATAACCTTGTGTGGGCGGCTCGACCGGTGTCAGTACTTC
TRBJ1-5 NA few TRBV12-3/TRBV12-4 CASSIYRVMGGRHQNF TGTGCCAGCAGTATCTACAGGGTCATGGGCGGGAGGCACCAGAATTTT
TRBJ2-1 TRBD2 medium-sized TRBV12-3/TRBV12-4 CASSLRLAGVGYNEQFF TGTGCCAGCAGTCTCAGACTAGCGGGGGTTGGGTACAATGAGCAGTTCTTC
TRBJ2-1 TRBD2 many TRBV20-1 CSASFARENNEQFF TGCAGTGCTAGTTTCGCGCGGGAGAACAATGAGCAGTTCTTC
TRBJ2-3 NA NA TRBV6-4 CASSQGGTDKQYF TGTGCCAGCAGTCAGGGTGGCACGGATAAGCAGTATTTT
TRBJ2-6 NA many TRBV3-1 CASSQEGGAGANVLTF TGTGCCAGCAGCCAAGAAGGCGGGGCTGGGGCCAACGTCCTGACTTTC
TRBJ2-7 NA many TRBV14 CASSQYGTYEQYF TGTGCCAGCAGCCAATACGGGACCTACGAGCAGTACTTC
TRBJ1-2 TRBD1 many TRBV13 CASSLPGQVRDYTF TGTGCCAGCAGCTTGCCCGGACAGGTTCGTGACTACACCTTC
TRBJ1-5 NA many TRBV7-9 CASSFTAQPQHF TGTGCCAGCAGTTTTACAGCGCAGCCCCAGCATTTT
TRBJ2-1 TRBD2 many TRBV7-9 CASSQFPGGNEQFF TGTGCCAGCAGCCAATTCCCGGGGGGCAATGAGCAGTTCTTC
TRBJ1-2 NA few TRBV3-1 CASSQGQYAGYTF TGTGCCAGTAGCCAAGGGCAGTACGCTGGCTACACCTTC
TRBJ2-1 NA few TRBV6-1 CASNRATIEQFF TGTGCCAGCAATCGTGCGACTATTGAGCAGTTCTTC
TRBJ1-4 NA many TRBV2 CASSEGNPHPFF TGTGCCAGCAGTGAAGGCAACCCCCACCCTTTTTTT
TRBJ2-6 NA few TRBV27 CASGHTVANVLTF TGTGCCAGCGGGCACACTGTGGCCAACGTGCTGACTTTC
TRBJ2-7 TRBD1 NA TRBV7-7 CASSSTGGSYEQYF TGTGCTAGCAGCTCGACAGGGGGCTCCTACGAGCAGTACTTC
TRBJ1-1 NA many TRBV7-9 CASSFRADAEAFF TGTGCCAGCAGCTTCAGGGCGGACGCTGAAGCTTTCTTT
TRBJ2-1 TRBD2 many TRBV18 CASSPTTSGTYEQFF TGTGCCAGCTCACCTACGACTAGCGGGACATATGAGCAGTTCTTC
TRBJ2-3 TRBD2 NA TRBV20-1 CSARGTSGRGGTQYF TGCAGTGCTAGAGGGACTAGCGGGAGGGGTGGTACGCAGTATTTT
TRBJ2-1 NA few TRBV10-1 CASIPKAGSVRNEQFF TGCGCCAGCATCCCCAAGGCGGGATCAGTCCGCAATGAGCAGTTCTTC